The 25 T cell receptor beta chains in this list originate from one sample, sequenced in a study of shared T cell receptors in the human thymus. The assay was immunoSEQ multiplex PCR, and TCRdb's table has in-frame clones only and misses some. The table has hundreds of thousands of clones, roughly 90% seen once. These sequences were also reported in another study, on human thymus T cells.

Sequencing input: thymocytes. These receptors came from a boy under two years old with a congenital heart defect.

V and J are TRBV13 and TRBJ1-1; D gene uncertain. From germline, CDR1 is PRHDT and CDR2 FYEKMQ (reference sequence). The CDR3 length is 12 residues. Deletions cut 5 bases from V and 6 bases from J, with 10 bases between. CDR3 nucleotide sequence: TGTGCCAGCAGCCAAGCCGTGTCTGAAGCTTTCTTT. This codes for CASSQAVSEAFF.

V and J are TRBV27 and TRBJ2-1; D unclear. Germline CDR1 is MNHEY and CDR2 is SMNVEV (reference sequence). This CDR3 has 14 amino acids. The V end was cut by 4 bases, the J end by 7 bases, with 14 bases between. For the CDR3, the DNA is TGTGCCAGCAGTTCCGACTCTGGAGCTAATGAGCAGTTCTTC. This sequence encodes CASSSDSGANEQFF.

The rearrangement uses TRBV7-2 and TRBJ1-5; the match to TRBD1 covers 11 bases. V dropped 5 bases and J dropped 0; count of bases not matched to a gene: 12. Looked up from germline, CDR1 is SGHTA and CDR2 is FQGNSA. The CDR3 loop spans 19 amino acids. CDR3 loop: CASSQIWTGGDDSNQPQHF. CDR3 bases: TGTGCCAGCAGCCAAATCTGGACAGGGGGCGACGATAGCAATCAGCCCCAGCATTTT.

A single count supports this clone. The rearrangement links TRBV6-6 to TRBJ2-7, with D possibly TRBD2 on 5 matching bases. V gave up 5 bases and J gave up 7 bases, with 15 bases separating them. The CDR3 has 13 amino acids. From germline, CDR1 is MNHNY and CDR2 SVGAGI (reference sequence). In DNA form, the CDR3 reads TGTGCCAGCAGTAACCGACACGGGGAGGAGCAGTACTTC. This sequence encodes CASSNRHGEEQYF.

The chain couples TRBV30 to TRBJ2-5; 8 bases map to TRBD1. Losses at the gene ends were 3 bases for V and 5 bases for J; bases not matched to a gene: 8. This CDR3 contains 14 residues. Germline V gives CDR1 GTSNPN, CDR2 SVGIG (reference sequence). CDR3 sequence: CAWRWRTGKETQYF. The CDR3 DNA reads TGTGCCTGGAGGTGGAGGACAGGGAAGGAGACCCAGTACTTC.

J is TRBJ2-1 and V is TRBV5-1; weak D call: TRBD2 (6 bases). Germline V gene data show CDR1 as SGHRS and CDR2 as YFSETQ. The ends were cut back, 6 bases at V and 9 bases at J, with 28 bases in the middle. This CDR3 region has 17 residues. The CDR3 region has the DNA TGCGCCAGCACCGCGCGGTCAAGGACTACCTCTACAGCTGAGCAGTTCTTC. It specifies CASTARSRTTSTAEQFF.

The chain is built from TRBV19 and TRBJ2-1; TRBD1 aligns across 8 bases. V lost 5 bases to trimming and J lost 8 bases; unmatched junction nucleotides: 14. The CDR3 consists of 16 residues. Germline loops: CDR1 LNHDA, CDR2 SQIVND (reference sequence). The CDR3 DNA reads TGTGCCAGTAGTTTCAAAGGACAGGGCCCCGGGCATGAGCAGTTCTTC. This translates into CASSFKGQGPGHEQFF.

This clone was counted a single time. CDR3 in amino acids: CASSLTGGLEGPQETQYF. Here the CDR3 DNA reads TGCGCCAGCAGCCTTACGGGTGGATTGGAAGGTCCCCAAGAGACCCAGTACTTC. The rearrangement links TRBV4-3 to TRBJ2-5; D is unresolved. CDR1 and CDR2 (germline): LGHNA, YSLEER. This CDR3 is 18 amino acids long. V gave up 4 bases and J gave up 1 base, with 22 bases separating them.

The chain combines TRBV4-3 with TRBJ1-2; D is ambiguous. The CDR3 has 15 amino acids. V was clipped by 0 bases and J by 7 bases, with 15 bases between them. Germline values: CDR1 LGHNA, CDR2 YSLEER. The CDR3 reads CASSQEGGGSAGYTF. The CDR3, as DNA: TGCGCCAGCAGCCAAGAAGGCGGAGGGTCGGCTGGCTACACCTTC.

This clone occurred once. V is TRBV10-3 and J is TRBJ1-2, with unresolved D. This CDR3 is 14 amino acids long. Germline CDR1 is ENHRY and CDR2 is SYGVKD. V was trimmed by 5 bases and J by 2 bases, leaving 12 bases between them. The CDR3 is CAISSETTNYGYTF. The DNA of the CDR3 is TGTGCCATCAGTTCAGAAACGACAAACTATGGCTACACCTTC.

Turning to this clone: In the same sample, other DNA sequences code for this CDR3. The V call is TRBV7-8, the J call TRBJ2-7, with no clear D. The CDR3 is 14 residues long. Germline values: CDR1 SGHVS, CDR2 FQNEAQ. V shed 5 bases and J shed 1 base, with 12 bases lying between them. CDR3 DNA sequence: TGTGCCAGCAGCCCCAGAGGTTCATCCTACGAGCAGTACTTC. Translated, it gives CASSPRGSSYEQYF.

The chain is built from TRBV10-3 and TRBJ2-7; D remains unclear. The CDR3 has 19 amino acids. V was clipped by 3 bases and J by 3 bases, with 27 bases between them. Germline V lookup: CDR1 ENHRY, CDR2 SYGVKD. The CDR3 reads CAISDRPNPRLPSGYEQYF. The DNA of the CDR3 is TGTGCCATCAGTGACCGTCCCAACCCCCGCCTCCCTTCGGGCTACGAGCAGTACTTC.

This clone was detected only once. This rearrangement joins TRBV5-1 to TRBJ2-7; 8 bases line up with TRBD1. This CDR3 is 15 amino acids long. The V and J ends lost 0 bases and 3 bases, in that order; junction bases with no gene match: 5. CDR1 and CDR2 (germline): SGHRS, YFSETQ. The CDR3 protein is CASSLGTGPIYEQYF. The CDR3 bases are TGCGCCAGCAGCTTGGGGACAGGGCCCATCTACGAGCAGTACTTC. Full variable domain (outside the CDR3, taken from reference TRBV5-1 and TRBJ2-7): KAGVTQTPRYLIKTRGQQVTLSCSPISGHRSVSWYQQTPGQGLQFLFEYFSETQRNKGNFPGRFSGRQFSNSRSEMNVSTLELGDSALYLCASSLGTGPIYEQYFGPGTRLTVT.

This chain uses TRBV4-3 with TRBJ2-7, with TRBD1 matching 8 bases. Germline CDR1 LGHNA, CDR2 YSLEER. CDR3 length: 16 amino acids. V was clipped by 1 base and J by 4 bases; unmatched bases: 9. The CDR3 DNA reads as TGCGCCAGCAGCCAAGCGGCAGGGGGCCCTTCATACGAGCAGTACTTC. Translating gives CASSQAAGGPSYEQYF.

V gene TRBV7-2 combines with J gene TRBJ2-2, with TRBD2 matching 9 bases. Trimming at V came to 4 bases and at J to 8 bases, leaving 14 bases not matched to a gene. Germline CDR1 and CDR2: SGHTA and FQGNSA. The CDR3 has 17 residues. The CDR3 region has the DNA TGTGCCAGCAGCTCCCCGAAGAGGCGGGAGGGCCCGGGGGAGCTGTTTTTT. Protein sequence: CASSSPKRREGPGELFF.

J is TRBJ2-2 and V is TRBV5-1, with TRBD2 identical over 10 bases. V shed 6 bases, J shed 5 bases, and the junction held 4 bases outside the gene matches. This CDR3 has 14 amino acids. Per the germline V gene, CDR1 is SGHRS and CDR2 is YFSETQ. The CDR3 protein is CASTVTSGTGELFF. The CDR3 DNA reads TGCGCCAGCACTGTGACTAGCGGGACCGGGGAGCTGTTTTTT.

This chain uses TRBV19 with TRBJ1-2; 8 nucleotides line up with TRBD1. This CDR3 has 13 amino acids. Losses at the gene ends were 7 bases for V and 6 bases for J; bases not matched to a gene: 7. Germline CDR1 and CDR2: LNHDA and SQIVND (reference sequence). The CDR3 DNA follows: TGTGCCAGTACCCCGGACAGGGAAAATGGCTACACCTTC. Translated: CASTPDRENGYTF. Full variable domain (missing parts from reference TRBV19 and TRBJ1-2): DGGITQSPKYLFRKEGQNVTLSCEQNLNHDAMYWYRQDPGQGLRLIYYSQIVNDFQKGDIAEGYSVSREKKESFPLTVTSAQKNPTAFYLCASTPDRENGYTFGSGTRLTVV.

This clone has only one observation. V gene TRBV27 combines with J gene TRBJ2-1; 15 bases map to TRBD2. Germline V gives CDR1 MNHEY, CDR2 SMNVEV (reference sequence). CDR3 length: 17 residues. Germline trimming cut 5 bases from V and 6 bases from J; bases unmatched to any gene: 8. The CDR3: CASSPGLAGGPANEQFF. The CDR3 coding sequence is TGTGCCAGCAGTCCCGGACTAGCGGGAGGGCCGGCCAATGAGCAGTTCTTC.

This clone was detected only a few times. The V and J genes are TRBV6-5 and TRBJ1-2; tentative D call: TRBD1 (6 bases). Germline CDR1 MNHEY, CDR2 SVGAGI. V was trimmed by 0 bases and J by 3 bases, leaving 11 bases between them. The CDR3 is 15 residues long. DNA of the CDR3: TGTGCCAGCAGTTACTCGATAGACAGGTACTATGGCTACACCTTC. Its translation is CASSYSIDRYYGYTF.

The chain employs TRBV10-1 and TRBJ2-7; tentative D call: TRBD2 (10 bases). The germline gives CDR1 WNHNN, CDR2 SYGVQD (reference sequence). V gave up 2 bases and J gave up 3 bases, with 35 bases separating them. The CDR3 spans 22 residues. The CDR3 is CASSETRGQGGLAGEAFYEQYF. CDR3 nucleotide sequence: TGCGCCAGCAGTGAGACCCGGGGACAGGGAGGGCTAGCGGGAGAAGCCTTCTACGAGCAGTACTTC.

The V and J genes are TRBV15 and TRBJ2-7; no clear D. This CDR3 is 17 amino acids long. Germline assignment: CDR1 LNHNV and CDR2 YYDKDF (reference sequence). V shed 0 bases and J shed 6 bases, with 21 bases lying between them. For the CDR3, the DNA is TGTGCCACCAGCAGAGATCCCAGTTACGACACGTCGTCCGAGCAGTACTTC. It specifies CATSRDPSYDTSSEQYF.

The chain has TRBV12-5 and TRBJ1-2, with 7 nucleotides matching TRBD1. Germline CDR1 and CDR2: LGHNT and FRNRAP. The CDR3 is made up of 17 amino acids. The junction had 17 bases not matched to a gene; V was cut back by 2 bases and J by 8 bases. This CDR3 reads CASGLIPGAGGSGGYTF. CDR3 DNA sequence: TGTGCTAGTGGTTTGATCCCAGGGGCAGGGGGTTCGGGCGGCTACACCTTC.

The V gene is TRBV11-2, the J gene TRBJ1-4, with TRBD1 matching over 9 bases. The length of the CDR3 is 16 residues. The V segment lost 0 bases and the J segment 7 bases; nucleotides outside the gene matches: 6. Per germline, CDR1 SGHAT and CDR2 FQNNGV. The chain's CDR3 is CASSLEAGTGPEKLFF. The CDR3 nucleotides are TGTGCCAGCAGCTTAGAAGCCGGGACAGGGCCTGAAAAACTGTTTTTT.

This sequence joins TRBV4-1 and TRBJ2-5; tentative D call: TRBD1 (6 bases). The CDR3 is 15 amino acids. Germline V CDR1 and CDR2: MGHRA, YSYEKL. Between the trimmed V and J ends, which lost 1 base and 7 bases, there was a span of 16 bases. CDR3 protein: CASSQVGARRGTQYF. The CDR3 nucleotides are TGCGCCAGCAGCCAAGTGGGGGCTCGTCGCGGGACCCAGTACTTC.

The CDR3 protein is CASGPVRGDTQYF. The CDR3 DNA is TGTGCCAGCGGTCCTGTCAGGGGCGATACGCAGTATTTT. The chain couples TRBV27 to TRBJ2-3; D is possibly TRBD1 (6 bases). The CDR3 length is 13 residues. CDR1 is MNHEY and CDR2 is SMNVEV in the germline V gene (reference sequence). Trimming removed 8 bases at V and 6 bases at J, with 15 bases between.